This TCR beta chain was observed in a study of cytomegalovirus exposure and HLA in healthy donors. Regarding the study as a whole: It was reported that the classifier diagnosed cytomegalovirus status with high specificity and sensitivity in both the original and validation cohorts.

A note on this clone: Its antigen is not known.

Germline V CDR1 and CDR2: MNHEY, SMNVEV (reference sequence). The CDR3 has 14 residues. The V end was cut by 3 bases, the J end by 7 bases, with 15 bases between. Amplification used 60 Vbeta primers and 13 Jbeta primers. Measured with immunoSEQ multiplex PCR; TCRdb has only the in-frame clones, and not every one. The table lists around 100,000 clones, about four fifths of them singletons. Sequenced material: PBMCs. The V call is TRBV27, the J call TRBJ1-2, with D possibly being TRBD1 (5 bases). The receptor was derived from a woman in her sixties or seventies in good health and CMV-seropositive. CDR3 protein: CASSLSGRVPGYTF. The CDR3 bases are TGTGCCAGCAGTTTGTCCGGCAGGGTCCCTGGCTACACCTTC.